This section outlines one T cell receptor beta chain sequence together with its context. Its antigen is still unknown. Per-base qualities were not stored, and no clone one base away is much larger. The donors were healthy, HIV-negative adults with no recently reported acute infections or vaccinations. All donors were Caucasian adults living in Nashville, Tennessee, USA. CD4+ T cells were enriched by magnetic negative selection, after which naive cells were positively selected on CD45RA and the negative fraction was taken as the memory subset. Blood was collected by leukapheresis, and PBMCs were isolated by Ficoll-Histopaque density gradient centrifugation and then cryopreserved in liquid nitrogen vapor phase. Analytical flow cytometry was used to check the purity and quantity of each magnetically sorted T cell population. Each sorted fraction had its genomic DNA isolated and then quantified by UV absorbance on a Nanodrop 2000c.

The data are from a study of shared clonotypes between healthy human individuals (dated by TCRdb to about 2020). With respect to the entire study: A few men and a couple of women, aged 18 to 49 years, made up the cohort. To increase sequencing depth and limit assay-specific biases, TCR repertoire library preparation and sequencing were carried out by different laboratories using diverse techniques. Between about 0.9 and 9 billion PBMCs per donor were obtained by leukapheresis. Blood TCR repertoires of about 5 healthy adults were deeply sequenced to estimate repertoire size and the extent of clonotype sharing between individuals. For each donor, CD4 naive and CD4 memory were each run on three plates, CD8 naive on two plates, and CD8 memory on one plate.

Using the deep immunoSEQ assay, multiplex PCR amplified TCR CDR3 regions from genomic DNA. Extracted genomic DNA from each cell subset was spread evenly across all wells of several immunoSEQ 96-well plates, with each plate serving as a replicate. For sorted subsets, each replicate PCR was loaded with 200 to 250 ng genomic DNA, equivalent to about 30,000 T cell genomes. Purified libraries were measured with a Qubit 3.0 fluorometer, size-checked on a Bioanalyzer 2100, and measured again with the KAPA Library Quantification kit. Each immunoSEQ 96-well plate was sequenced on its own single-read 150-cycle Illumina NextSeq 550 flow cell. The authors' analysis ran thus. Because only junctional sequences without quality scores were contained in the immunoSEQ output, filtering matching that applied to full-length reads could not be performed. Sequences were annotated with PyIR, a Python wrapper for IgBLAST v1.9, using IMGT germline references to assign V/J genes and CDR3. Reads with weak V/J assignments (E-value above 1e-6), missing CDR3, stop codons, out-of-frame junctions, or ambiguous translated residues were removed. A V3J clonotype was defined by an identical inferred V gene, J gene, and CDR3 amino acid sequence. Percentage overlap between repertoires was calculated by dividing the number of shared unique clonotypes by the size of the smaller repertoire. RTK rarefaction, the Chao1 estimator, and Recon v2.1 estimates of unobserved clonotypes were used to assess repertoire richness. OLGA was used to compute generation probabilities for all TCRbeta clonotypes that the gDNA method yielded from several donors. TCRdb holds this immuneACCESS table with in-frame rearrangements only. Some clones are missing; in checked studies, unresolved V genes explain under half, and the rest has no known cause. The V and J calls and the clone size are those of that table, but D and trimming were determined from the DNA. This sample gives approximately 2.5 million clones in total; 80% to 95% of them show up just once. The ten biggest clones cover about 0.34% of the sample.

What the research found in general, with its limitations: Only blood was sampled, and tissue TCR repertoires likely differ from those in blood. The genetic and exposure-history diversity represented was limited by the small number of donors. Approximately 5% of naive CD4, 3% to 3.5% of naive CD8, 2.3% of memory CD4, and around 0.4% of memory CD8 clonotypes were shared across several donors. Rarefaction of sorted-subset datasets indicated incomplete sequencing despite the large sequencing depth. Estimated clonotype richness was generally larger for naive than for memory subsets. Pairwise subsampling indicated that sequencing depth was expected to affect the degree of clonotype sharing among donors. Compared with non-shared clonotypes, the clonotypes found in all four sorted-subset donors had higher generation probabilities.

The CDR3 holds 14 amino acids from the cysteine to the phenylalanine. CDR3 DNA only is kept here, 42 bases in frame from base 1. The junction shows trimming of 4 bases on V and 6 bases on J, plus 14 bases between the germline ends. From a lookup of the germline V gene, CDR1 and CDR2 are SGDLS and YYNGEE. Sequencing was performed on naive CD4+ T cells from PBMCs. Sample cell subset or site, as interpreted from the label and publication: CD45RA+ positively selected. This TCR came from a man younger than 35 in good health. Some clones in this sample may be carry-over from other donors' samples. Recombination joined TRBV9 with TRBJ2-4, with TRBD2 as a weak D call on 6 bases. DNA sequence: TGTGCCAGCAGCCCTGGGGACGGGAGAAACATTCAGTACTTC. This codes for CASSPGDGRNIQYF.